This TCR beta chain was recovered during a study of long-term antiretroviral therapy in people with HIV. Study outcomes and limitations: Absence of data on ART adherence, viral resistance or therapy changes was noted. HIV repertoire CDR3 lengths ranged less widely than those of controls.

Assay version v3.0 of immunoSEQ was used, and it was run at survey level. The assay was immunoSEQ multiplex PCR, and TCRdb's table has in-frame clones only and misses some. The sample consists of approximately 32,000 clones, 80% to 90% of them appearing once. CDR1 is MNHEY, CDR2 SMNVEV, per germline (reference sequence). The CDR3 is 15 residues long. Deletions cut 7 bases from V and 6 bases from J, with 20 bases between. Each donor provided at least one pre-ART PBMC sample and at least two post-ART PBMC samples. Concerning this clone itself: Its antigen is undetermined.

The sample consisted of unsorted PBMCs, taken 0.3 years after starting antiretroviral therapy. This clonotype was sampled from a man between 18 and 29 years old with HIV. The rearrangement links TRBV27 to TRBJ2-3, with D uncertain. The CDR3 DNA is TGTGCCAGCACCCCTTTGGCTGGAAAGTTTGATACGCAGTATTTT. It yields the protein CASTPLAGKFDTQYF.